A single sample is the source of the 15 T cell receptor beta chains below, sequenced in a study of blood T cell repertoires in COVID-19 (dated by TCRdb to 2020 to 2021). Libraries came from the immunoSEQ multiplex PCR assay. TCRdb took this table from immuneACCESS and kept in-frame rearrangements with V and J called. Such tables lack part of the clones; where checked against another copy, unresolved V genes explain under half of the gap, and the rest is unexplained. The sample yields under 450,000 clones; 89% were counted once. Of the sample, 1.5% to 1.7% is held by the ten largest clones. Material: peripheral blood. The receptor source for this set is a woman in her thirties or forties with COVID-19, enrolled during active disease.

This clone was observed a handful of times. The chain joins TRBV4-2 to TRBJ1-2, with 8 bases lining up with TRBD1. This CDR3 has 17 residues. V gave up 1 base and J gave up 2 bases; unmatched junction bases: 9. Germline V gives CDR1 LGHNA, CDR2 YNFKEQ. The CDR3 reads CASSQATPGGVNYGYTF. The CDR3 nucleotides are TGTGCCAGCAGCCAAGCCACTCCAGGGGGCGTAAACTATGGCTACACCTTC.

The chain recombines TRBV11-2 with TRBJ2-7; maybe TRBD2 (6 bases). V lost 5 bases and J 3 bases, leaving 11 bases between the germline ends. This CDR3 has 13 amino acids. The germline CDR1 and CDR2 sequences are SGHAT and FQNNGV. CDR3 coding DNA: TGTGCCAGCAGCCCCCGTAGCGGCTACGAGCAGTACTTC. Translating gives CASSPRSGYEQYF.

The chain has TRBV6-2 or TRBV6-3 and TRBJ1-2; D perhaps matches TRBD1 (5 bases). Looked up from germline, CDR1 is MNHEY and CDR2 is SVGEGT. The V and J ends lost 2 bases and 5 bases respectively, with 15 bases between them. The CDR3 has 15 amino acids. In DNA form, the CDR3 reads TGTGCCAGCAGTTACGGGGGGATTGAGAGATATGGCTACACCTTC. Residues: CASSYGGIERYGYTF.

V gene TRBV7-2 combines with J gene TRBJ2-7; 7 nucleotides align to TRBD1. The CDR3 covers 14 residues. Germline loops: CDR1 SGHTA, CDR2 FQGNSA. With 0 bases clipped from V and 4 bases from J, the junction kept 3 bases outside the gene matches. The CDR3: CASSLAGQYYEQYF. The DNA for the CDR3 is TGTGCCAGCAGCTTAGCGGGACAGTATTACGAGCAGTACTTC.

The CDR3 DNA reads as TGTGCCACCAACCGACAGACAGCTACCGGGGGCTACACCTTC. Its protein is CATNRQTATGGYTF. The rearrangement uses TRBV10-3 and TRBJ1-2; tentatively, D is TRBD1 (5 bases). CDR1 and CDR2 (germline): ENHRY, SYGVKD. The CDR3 is made up of 14 amino acids. Deletions cut 10 bases from V and 8 bases from J, with 23 bases between.

V usage is TRBV6-5 and J usage is TRBJ1-6; 7 nucleotides agree with TRBD1. V shed 8 bases and J 9 bases; nucleotides not matched to a gene: 13. The CDR3 loop spans 15 amino acids. Germline V gene lookup returns CDR1 MNHEY and CDR2 SVGAGI. This CDR3 is CASRTTGPEGSPLHF. CDR3 DNA: TGTGCCAGCCGAACGACAGGGCCCGAAGGTTCACCCCTCCACTTT.

This rearrangement joins TRBV7-2 to TRBJ1-1, with 9 bases fitting TRBD1. This CDR3 region has 13 residues. Germline CDR1 SGHTA, CDR2 FQGNSA. The junction had 8 bases not matched to a gene; V was cut back by 4 bases and J by 11 bases. Written as DNA, the CDR3 is TGTGCCAGCAGCTCCCCCTCCGGGACAGGGGCTTTCTTT. Protein sequence: CASSSPSGTGAFF.

V gene TRBV5-1 combines with J gene TRBJ1-5; 7 positions agree with TRBD1. This CDR3 is 14 amino acids long. V lost 4 bases, J lost 4 bases, and 5 bases stayed unmatched. Per germline, CDR1 SGHRS and CDR2 YFSETQ. This CDR3 is CASSLTGTNQPQHF. The CDR3 bases are TGCGCCAGCAGCCTGACAGGGACGAATCAGCCCCAGCATTTT.

V gene TRBV2 combines with J gene TRBJ1-2, with 9 bases that match TRBD1. CDR3 size: 13 residues. Trimming removed 6 bases from V and 8 bases from J; junction bases left unmatched: 7. Germline V gene data show CDR1 as SNHLY and CDR2 as FYNNEI. CDR3 in amino acids: CASRDGTGYGYTF. In DNA, the CDR3 is TGTGCCAGCAGAGACGGGACAGGGTACGGCTACACCTTC.

V usage is TRBV6-2 or TRBV6-3 and J usage is TRBJ1-1, with 8 nucleotides matching TRBD1. The CDR3 spans 15 residues. Per the germline V gene, CDR1 is MNHEY and CDR2 is SVGEGT. V lost 6 bases to trimming and J lost 4 bases; unmatched junction nucleotides: 10. CDR3 DNA: TGTGCCAGCAGCCTTTCTGGACAGGGAATCACTGAAGCTTTCTTT. Residues: CASSLSGQGITEAFF.

This chain joins TRBV7-3 and TRBJ1-1; D possibly corresponds to TRBD1 (5 bases). The CDR3 runs 15 residues. Between the trimmed V and J ends, which lost 5 bases and 4 bases, there was a span of 17 bases. Germline CDR1 is SGHTA and CDR2 is FQGTGA. The CDR3 nucleotides read TGTGCCAGCAGCCTCCCGGGGGTCGCGGTCACTGAAGCTTTCTTT. It translates to CASSLPGVAVTEAFF.

This chain uses TRBV3-1 (or the pseudogene TRBV3-2) with TRBJ1-2, with D unresolved. Germline V gene data show CDR1 as LGHDT and CDR2 as YNNKEL (reference sequence). Trimming stripped 5 bases from V and 4 bases from J, with 11 bases between. The CDR3 totals 13 residues. The CDR3 protein is CASSSDKVYGYTF. The CDR3 nucleotides are TGTGCCAGCAGCTCAGACAAGGTCTATGGCTACACCTTC.

This chain uses TRBV28 with TRBJ2-3; possible D gene TRBD1, 6 bases. Germline CDR1 MDHEN, CDR2 SYDVKM. The CDR3 has 16 amino acids. V lost 5 bases to trimming and J lost 0 bases, with 15 bases between them. CDR3 in DNA: TGTGCCAGCAGTCCTCAGACAGGTTTTAGCACAGATACGCAGTATTTT. Translating gives CASSPQTGFSTDTQYF.

The chain employs TRBV5-5 and TRBJ1-2; 10 bases line up with TRBD1. Germline V gene lookup returns CDR1 SGHKS and CDR2 YYEKEE (reference sequence). This CDR3 comprises 15 residues. The V and J ends lost 5 bases and 6 bases, in that order; junction bases with no gene match: 10. CDR3: CASSRGGTGEDGYTF. The CDR3 nucleotides read TGTGCCAGCAGTCGTGGTGGGACAGGGGAGGATGGCTACACCTTC.

V is TRBV25-1 and J is TRBJ2-7; D is unresolved. Between the trimmed V and J ends, which lost 1 base and 7 bases, there was a span of 11 bases. The CDR3 spans 13 residues. CDR1 and CDR2 (germline): MGHDK, SYGVNS. This CDR3 is CASSELTSTEQYF. CDR3 sequence (DNA): TGTGCCAGCAGTGAATTAACCTCGACAGAGCAGTACTTC.